The 5 T cell receptor beta chains in this list originate from one sample, sequenced in a study of T cell responses to AZD1222 COVID-19 vaccine. TCRdb's copy holds only in-frame clones and misses some; the assay was immunoSEQ multiplex PCR. The table shows some 150,000 clones, with more than 85% occurring only once. The sequences come from peripheral blood, collected 28 days after the second AZD1222 dose. Receptors were obtained from an adult who received the AZD1222 COVID-19 vaccine.

V and J are TRBV6-5 and TRBJ1-2; 8 nucleotides match TRBD1. The germline V gene encodes CDR1 MNHEY and CDR2 SVGAGI. Losses at the gene ends were 2 bases for V and 10 bases for J; bases not matched to a gene: 9. The CDR3 covers 14 residues. In DNA, the CDR3 is TGTGCCAGCAGTTACCCCGACAGGGGAGGGGTCTACACCTTC. Translating it yields CASSYPDRGGVYTF.

The chain links TRBV11-2 to TRBJ1-2; D is ambiguous. Germline CDR1 reads SGHAT; CDR2 reads FQNNGV. CDR3 length: 14 amino acids. The germline V and J ends were trimmed by 2 bases and 1 base, with 8 bases remaining between them. The chain's CDR3 is CASSLRRINYGYTF. In DNA, the CDR3 is TGTGCCAGCAGCTTAAGACGAATTAACTATGGCTACACCTTC. The variable domain in full, completed from reference TRBV11-2 and TRBJ1-2, reads EAGVAQSPRYKIIEKRQSVAFWCNPISGHATLYWYQQILGQGPKLLIQFQNNGVVDDSQLPKDRFSAERLKGVDSTLKIQPAKLEDSAVYLCASSLRRINYGYTFGSGTRLTVV.

The chain carries TRBV7-2 and TRBJ1-5; no clear D. CDR1 is SGHTA, CDR2 FQGNSA, per germline. The CDR3 loop spans 13 amino acids. Trimming removed 4 bases from V and 6 bases from J, with 10 bases in between. This chain's CDR3 is CASSSQGGQPQHF. The CDR3 coding sequence is TGTGCCAGCAGCTCACAAGGCGGTCAGCCCCAGCATTTT.

The chain links TRBV18 to TRBJ2-1; D is perhaps TRBD2 (6 bases). V lost 3 bases and J 1 base, leaving 10 bases between the germline ends. CDR1 and CDR2 (germline): KGHSH, LQKENI. CDR3 size: 15 residues. For the CDR3, the DNA is TGTGCCAGCTCACCCTTGGCGGGGTCCTACAATGAGCAGTTCTTC. As protein: CASSPLAGSYNEQFF.

This chain links TRBV7-8 with TRBJ2-1, with D hard to call. In germline, CDR1 is SGHVS, CDR2 FQNEAQ. With 0 bases removed from V and 0 bases from J, the gap between germline ends came to 12 bases. This CDR3 contains 17 residues. CDR3 DNA: TGTGCCAGCAGCTTAGCCCTTATTACATCCTCCTACAATGAGCAGTTCTTC. As protein: CASSLALITSSYNEQFF. The full variable domain, its missing parts supplied by reference TRBV7-8 and TRBJ2-1, is GAGVSQSPRYKVAKRGQDVALRCDPISGHVSLFWYQQALGQGPEFLTYFQNEAQLDKSGLPSDRFFAERPEGSVSTLKIQRTQQEDSAVYLCASSLALITSSYNEQFFGPGTRLTVL.